The present TCR beta chain was sequenced within a study of blood T cell repertoires in COVID-19. Study at large: Researchers got acute and convalescent COVID-19 samples from the United States, Italy and Spain. Sample material is recorded as cDNA or gDNA derived from T cells, B-cell-depleted T cells, or PBMCs.

This CDR3 is built from 12 residues. The ends were cut back, 4 bases at V and 7 bases at J, with 8 bases in the middle. In the original processing: Researchers report that nucleated cell counts were estimated from reference gene primer amplification. The protocol was immunoSEQ multiplex PCR, while the TCRdb copy is restricted to in-frame clones and leaves out a portion. Clone size and V and J calls were adopted from that table, with D and trimming inferred from the DNA. The sample records some 120,000 clones, around 81% being singletons. This chain joins TRBV12-3 or TRBV12-4 and TRBJ2-1; D gene uncertain. Sequencing was performed on peripheral blood. This receptor was obtained from a woman between 50 and 59 years old with acute or convalescent COVID-19. CDR3: CASSSERNEQFF. The CDR3 DNA sequence: TGTGCCAGCAGTTCCGAGAGAAATGAGCAGTTCTTC.